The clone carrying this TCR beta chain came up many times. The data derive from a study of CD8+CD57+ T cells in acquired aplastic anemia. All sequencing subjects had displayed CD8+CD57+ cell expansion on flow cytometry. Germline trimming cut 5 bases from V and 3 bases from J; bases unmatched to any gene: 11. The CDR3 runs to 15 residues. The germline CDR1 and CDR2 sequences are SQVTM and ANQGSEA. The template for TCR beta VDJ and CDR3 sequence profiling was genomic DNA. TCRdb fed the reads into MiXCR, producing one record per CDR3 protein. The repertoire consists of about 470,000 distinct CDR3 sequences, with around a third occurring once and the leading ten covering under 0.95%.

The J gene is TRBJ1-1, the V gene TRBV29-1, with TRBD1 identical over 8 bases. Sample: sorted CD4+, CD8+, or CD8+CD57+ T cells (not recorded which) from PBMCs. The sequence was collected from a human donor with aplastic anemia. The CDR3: CSVQNRGGLYTEAFF. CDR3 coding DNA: TGCAGCGTTCAGAACAGGGGGGGACTGTACACTGAAGCTTTCTTT.